The next 26 T cell receptor beta chains were all read from a single sample in a study of chemoradiotherapy in HPV16-positive cancers (dated by TCRdb to between 2021 and 2024). Libraries were constructed by the immunoSEQ multiplex PCR assay. As stored in TCRdb, this immuneACCESS dataset retains in-frame rearrangements with V and J assigned. A fraction of the clones does not appear; measured against another copy, unresolved V genes explain less than half of the discrepancy, and the remainder lacks a known reason. Recorded for this sample are some 15,000 clones; just over 85% of them occurred a single time. The ten largest clones capture approximately 3.5% of the sample. The sample was blood, taken from a patient who underwent chemoradiotherapy. The receptor set was obtained from a human donor with HPV-associated anogenital cancer.

This chain's CDR3 is CASSPWGTSDTQYF. In nucleotides, the CDR3 is TGTGCCAGCAGCCCCTGGGGGACTTCAGATACGCAGTATTTT. The chain carries TRBV9 and TRBJ2-3, with TRBD2 as a possible D gene (6 bases). This CDR3 spans 14 amino acids. Trimming pared 4 bases from V and 4 bases from J, leaving 13 bases between. The germline CDR1 and CDR2 sequences are SGDLS and YYNGEE.

This chain links TRBV4-1 with TRBJ2-1; a weak D match, TRBD1 (5 bases). The CDR3 length is 13 residues. Germline V CDR1 and CDR2: MGHRA, YSYEKL. Trimming took off 7 bases at V and 3 bases at J, with 10 bases between the two ends. CDR3 loop: CASTSRGYNEQFF. The CDR3 nucleotides are TGCGCCAGCACGTCAAGGGGCTACAATGAGCAGTTCTTC.

This chain joins TRBV27 and TRBJ1-6; 9 bases align to TRBD1. Germline V gene sequence: CDR1 MNHEY, CDR2 SMNVEV (reference sequence). V lost 5 bases to trimming and J lost 8 bases; unmatched junction nucleotides: 7. CDR3 length: 15 amino acids. The CDR3 sequence is CASSASWTGDSPLHF. DNA of the CDR3: TGTGCCAGCAGTGCCTCCTGGACAGGGGATTCACCCCTCCACTTT.

The chain uses TRBV27 and TRBJ1-1; 8 bases are a match to TRBD1. CDR1 is MNHEY, CDR2 SMNVEV, per germline (reference sequence). CDR3 length equals 13 residues. V shed 4 bases and J 7 bases; nucleotides not matched to a gene: 5. CDR3 loop: CASSSRGQGEAFF. As DNA, the CDR3 is TGTGCCAGCAGTTCCAGGGGGCAGGGTGAAGCTTTCTTT.

This rearrangement joins TRBV27 to TRBJ1-2; perhaps TRBD1 as D (6 bases). This CDR3 contains 16 residues. Germline V gene sequence: CDR1 MNHEY, CDR2 SMNVEV (reference sequence). Trimming removed 2 bases at V and 4 bases at J, with 17 bases between. CDR3 protein: CASSLDWGALPYGYTF. The CDR3, as DNA: TGTGCCAGCAGTTTAGACTGGGGGGCGCTTCCCTATGGCTACACCTTC.

The chain employs TRBV18 and TRBJ1-4; possibly TRBD1 for D (5 bases). The CDR3 length is 15 residues. The ends were cut back, 3 bases at V and 7 bases at J, with 15 bases in the middle. Per germline, CDR1 KGHSH and CDR2 LQKENI. The CDR3 sequence is CASSPPAGKSEKLFF. As DNA, the CDR3 is TGTGCCAGCTCACCTCCCGCAGGGAAGAGTGAAAAACTGTTTTTT.

The chain has TRBV7-9 and TRBJ2-3, with D perhaps matching TRBD1 or TRBD2 (5 bases each). There are 16 residues in the CDR3. Germline V lookup: CDR1 SEHNR, CDR2 FQNEAQ (reference sequence). V lost 1 base and J lost 3, with 14 bases in between. CDR3 region: CASSLEQGVVTDTQYF. The CDR3 DNA is TGTGCCAGCAGCTTAGAGCAGGGAGTGGTGACAGATACGCAGTATTTT.

The gene calls are TRBV5-8 and TRBJ2-1; unclear D gene. Looked up from germline, CDR1 is SGHTS and CDR2 is YDEGEE. The ends were cut back, 4 bases at V and 4 bases at J, with 6 bases in the middle. This CDR3 is built from 12 residues. The CDR3 here is CASSGSYNEQFF. DNA of the CDR3: TGTGCCAGCAGCGGATCTTACAATGAGCAGTTCTTC.

V gene TRBV4-1 combines with J gene TRBJ2-3; 11 nucleotides agree with TRBD2. The ends lost 0 bases at V and 6 bases at J; junction bases unmatched: 11. The CDR3 runs to 18 residues. Germline V CDR1 and CDR2: MGHRA, YSYEKL. CDR3 coding DNA: TGCGCCAGCAGCCAAGAGATAACTAGCGGGGGCCCGAGGGATACGCAGTATTTT. Amino acids: CASSQEITSGGPRDTQYF.

V and J are TRBV28 and TRBJ2-7; D gene ambiguous. CDR3 length: 15 amino acids. Germline V gene sequence: CDR1 MDHEN, CDR2 SYDVKM. Trimming removed 2 bases from V and 2 bases from J, with 13 bases in between. CDR3 in amino acids: CASSLGFGQTYEQYF. As DNA, the CDR3 is TGTGCCAGCAGTTTAGGGTTCGGCCAAACCTACGAGCAGTACTTC.

The chain couples TRBV6-1 to TRBJ1-6; D not resolved. The CDR3 extends over 11 amino acids. V was shortened by 2 bases and J by 9 bases, with 2 bases between the two germline ends. Germline CDR1 MNHNS, CDR2 SASEGT. The CDR3 region is CASSERSPLHF. The CDR3 region has the DNA TGTGCCAGCAGTGAACGTTCACCCCTCCACTTT.

The chain carries TRBV5-6 and TRBJ2-1; a weak D match, TRBD2 (5 bases). The CDR3 extends over 13 amino acids. The germline gives CDR1 SGHDT, CDR2 YYEEEE. V was trimmed by 2 bases and J by 9 bases, leaving 12 bases between them. The CDR3, as DNA: TGTGCCAGCAGCTTCCTTGGGAGCGGTGAGCAGTTCTTC. It codes for CASSFLGSGEQFF.

The CDR3 region has the DNA TGTGCCAGCAGCTTAGGGGGCTTTGGAAACACCATATATTTT. Translating it yields CASSLGGFGNTIYF. V gene TRBV7-9 combines with J gene TRBJ1-3; a possible D gene is TRBD1 (5 bases). This CDR3 spans 14 amino acids. Trimming took off 1 base at V and 3 bases at J, with 7 bases between the two ends. Germline V gives CDR1 SEHNR, CDR2 FQNEAQ (reference sequence).

The chain recombines TRBV25-1 with TRBJ1-2; D is unclear. The CDR3 consists of 12 residues. Germline V gives CDR1 MGHDK, CDR2 SYGVNS. Trimming took off 3 bases at V and 7 bases at J, with 9 bases between the two ends. This CDR3 reads CASSDGTSGYTF. CDR3 sequence (DNA): TGTGCCAGCAGTGATGGTACCAGTGGCTACACCTTC.

This chain connects TRBV19 to TRBJ2-1, with D perhaps matching TRBD2 (6 bases). The CDR3 runs 15 residues. Per germline, CDR1 LNHDA and CDR2 SQIVND (reference sequence). V gave up 1 base and J gave up 1 base, with 8 bases separating them. CDR3 in amino acids: CASSIVLASYNEQFF. The CDR3, as DNA: TGTGCCAGTAGTATAGTCCTAGCGTCCTACAATGAGCAGTTCTTC.

The rearrangement links TRBV6-4 to TRBJ2-3, with TRBD2 as a possible D gene (5 bases). Germline V gene data show CDR1 as MRHNA and CDR2 as SNTAGT. The V gene lost 3 bases and the J gene lost 3 bases, with 10 bases spanning the gap. This CDR3 contains 14 residues. CDR3 residues: CASSEGSETDTQYF. The CDR3 region has the DNA TGTGCCAGCAGTGAAGGGAGTGAGACAGATACGCAGTATTTT.

This clone turned up a few times. The genes are TRBV27 and TRBJ2-2, with 7 nucleotides matching TRBD1. V trimming: 5 bases; J trimming: 5 bases; junction bases outside the gene matches: 8. The CDR3 spans 15 residues. Germline assignment: CDR1 MNHEY and CDR2 SMNVEV (reference sequence). The CDR3 reads CASSMTGRTTGELFF. Written as DNA, the CDR3 is TGTGCCAGCAGTATGACAGGGAGAACGACCGGGGAGCTGTTTTTT.

The chain uses TRBV7-8 and TRBJ2-1; possibly TRBD2 for D (5 bases). The ends were cut back, 4 bases at V and 8 bases at J, with 12 bases in the middle. The germline V gene encodes CDR1 SGHVS and CDR2 FQNEAQ. CDR3 size: 13 residues. CDR3 protein: CASSSGEIYEQFF. DNA of the CDR3: TGTGCCAGCAGCTCCGGGGAAATCTATGAGCAGTTCTTC. Complete variable domain (other parts from reference TRBV7-8 and TRBJ2-1): GAGVSQSPRYKVAKRGQDVALRCDPISGHVSLFWYQQALGQGPEFLTYFQNEAQLDKSGLPSDRFFAERPEGSVSTLKIQRTQQEDSAVYLCASSSGEIYEQFFGPGTRLTVL.

The V and J genes are TRBV28 and TRBJ2-2; maybe TRBD1 (6 bases). The germline V and J ends were trimmed by 10 bases and 2 bases, with 11 bases remaining between them. The germline CDR1 and CDR2 sequences are MDHEN and SYDVKM. The CDR3 covers 13 residues. The CDR3 region has the DNA TGTGCCACTCAGACAGGAAACACCGGGGAGCTGTTTTTT. Its protein is CATQTGNTGELFF.

This clone was counted only a few times. This rearrangement joins TRBV7-9 to TRBJ2-7; the match to TRBD1 covers 9 bases. The J segment lost 2 bases and the V segment lost 5 bases, leaving 4 bases of the junction unmatched. Germline V gives CDR1 SEHNR, CDR2 FQNEAQ (reference sequence). The length of the CDR3 is 14 residues. The CDR3 here is CASSDHRGPYEQYF. The CDR3 coding sequence is TGTGCCAGCAGCGACCACAGGGGGCCCTACGAGCAGTACTTC.

The chain employs TRBV9 and TRBJ2-7, with 12 bases fitting TRBD2. Germline CDR1 is SGDLS and CDR2 is YYNGEE. Losses at the gene ends were 2 bases for V and 4 bases for J; bases not matched to a gene: 4. The CDR3 length is 15 residues. As DNA, the CDR3 is TGTGCCAGCAGCGTCGGACTAGCGGGACTATACGAGCAGTACTTC. Translated, it gives CASSVGLAGLYEQYF.

The CDR3 loop reads CASSLAPRREVNTGELFF. The CDR3 bases are TGTGCCAGCAGCTTAGCTCCCCGGCGGGAAGTCAACACCGGGGAGCTGTTTTTT. This sequence joins TRBV7-9 and TRBJ2-2, with D tentatively TRBD2 (6 bases). The length of the CDR3 is 18 residues. The V end lost 0 bases, the J end lost 2 bases, and 16 bases lay between the germline ends. The germline V gene has CDR1 SEHNR and CDR2 FQNEAQ (reference sequence).

This clone was detected once. The rearrangement uses TRBV19 and TRBJ1-1, with a tentative D call TRBD1 (5 bases). This CDR3 is 14 amino acids long. The germline V gene encodes CDR1 LNHDA and CDR2 SQIVND (reference sequence). Trimming took off 3 bases at V and 3 bases at J, with 11 bases between the two ends. DNA of the CDR3: TGTGCCAGTAGTATCGCAGGGATGGACACTGAAGCTTTCTTT. This codes for CASSIAGMDTEAFF. The full variable domain, rest sourced from reference TRBV19 and TRBJ1-1, is DGGITQSPKYLFRKEGQNVTLSCEQNLNHDAMYWYRQDPGQGLRLIYYSQIVNDFQKGDIAEGYSVSREKKESFPLTVTSAQKNPTAFYLCASSIAGMDTEAFFGQGTRLTVV.

The chain's CDR3 is CASTLGQGRNEQYF. For the CDR3, the DNA is TGTGCCAGCACCTTGGGGCAGGGGAGGAACGAGCAGTACTTC. The V and J genes are TRBV2 and TRBJ2-7; D tentatively fits TRBD1 or TRBD2 (6 bases each). The germline V gene encodes CDR1 SNHLY and CDR2 FYNNEI. Deletions cut 7 bases from V and 5 bases from J, with 18 bases between. The CDR3 contains 14 residues.

This chain joins TRBV5-1 and TRBJ1-1, with D possibly matching TRBD1 (5 bases). Germline lookup yields CDR1 SGHRS and CDR2 YFSETQ. Trimming pared 1 base from V and 3 bases from J, leaving 10 bases between. CDR3 length: 14 residues. CDR3 protein: CASSLPGVYTEAFF. CDR3 sequence (DNA): TGCGCCAGCAGCTTGCCGGGGGTGTACACTGAAGCTTTCTTT. The full variable domain, in which reference TRBV5-1 and TRBJ1-1 provide the parts outside the CDR3, is KAGVTQTPRYLIKTRGQQVTLSCSPISGHRSVSWYQQTPGQGLQFLFEYFSETQRNKGNFPGRFSGRQFSNSRSEMNVSTLELGDSALYLCASSLPGVYTEAFFGQGTRLTVV.

This chain uses TRBV9 with TRBJ1-3; TRBD1 agrees at 8 bases. V trimming: 4 bases; J trimming: 1 base; junction bases outside the gene matches: 10. The CDR3 is 17 residues long. The germline V gene has CDR1 SGDLS and CDR2 YYNGEE. The CDR3 sequence is CASSQGQGGISGNTIYF. The CDR3 DNA follows: TGTGCCAGCAGCCAAGGACAGGGTGGTATATCTGGAAACACCATATATTTT. Drawing the rest from reference TRBV9 and TRBJ1-3, the complete variable domain is DSGVTQTPKHLITATGQRVTLRCSPRSGDLSVYWYQQSLDQGLQFLIQYYNGEERAKGNILERFSAQQFPDLHSELNLSSLELGDSALYFCASSQGQGGISGNTIYFGEGSWLTVV.